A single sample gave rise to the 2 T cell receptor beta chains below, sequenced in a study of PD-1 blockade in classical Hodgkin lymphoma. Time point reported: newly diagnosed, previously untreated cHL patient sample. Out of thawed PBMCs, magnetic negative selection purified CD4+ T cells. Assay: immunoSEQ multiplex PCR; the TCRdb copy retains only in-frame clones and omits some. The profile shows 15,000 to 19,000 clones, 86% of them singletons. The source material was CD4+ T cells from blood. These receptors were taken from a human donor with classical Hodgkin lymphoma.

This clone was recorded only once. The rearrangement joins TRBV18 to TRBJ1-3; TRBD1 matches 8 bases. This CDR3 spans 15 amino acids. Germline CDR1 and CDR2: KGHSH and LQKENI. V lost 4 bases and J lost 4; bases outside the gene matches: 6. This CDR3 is CASSRGQGDGNTIYF. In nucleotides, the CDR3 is TGTGCCAGCTCACGCGGACAGGGCGACGGAAACACCATATATTTT.

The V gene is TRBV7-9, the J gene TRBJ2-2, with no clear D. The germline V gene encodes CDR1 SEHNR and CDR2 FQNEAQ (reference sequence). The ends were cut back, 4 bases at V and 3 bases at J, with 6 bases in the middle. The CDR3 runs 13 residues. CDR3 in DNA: TGTGCCAGCAGCTCCAGGTACACCGGGGAGCTGTTTTTT. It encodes CASSSRYTGELFF.